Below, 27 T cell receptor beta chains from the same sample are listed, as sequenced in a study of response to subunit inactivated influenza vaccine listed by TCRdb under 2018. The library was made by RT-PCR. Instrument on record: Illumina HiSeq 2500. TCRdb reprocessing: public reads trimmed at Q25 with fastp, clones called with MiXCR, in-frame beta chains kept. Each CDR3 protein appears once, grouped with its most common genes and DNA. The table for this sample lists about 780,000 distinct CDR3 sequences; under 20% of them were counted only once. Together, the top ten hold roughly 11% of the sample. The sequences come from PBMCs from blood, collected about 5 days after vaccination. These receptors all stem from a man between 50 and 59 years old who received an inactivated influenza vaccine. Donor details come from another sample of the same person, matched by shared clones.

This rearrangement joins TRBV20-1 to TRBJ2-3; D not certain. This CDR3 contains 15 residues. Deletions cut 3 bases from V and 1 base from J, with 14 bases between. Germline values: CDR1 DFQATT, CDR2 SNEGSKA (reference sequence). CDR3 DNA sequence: TGCAGTGCTAGTCCCCCCGGAATAGGCACAGATACGCAGTATTTT. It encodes CSASPPGIGTDTQYF.

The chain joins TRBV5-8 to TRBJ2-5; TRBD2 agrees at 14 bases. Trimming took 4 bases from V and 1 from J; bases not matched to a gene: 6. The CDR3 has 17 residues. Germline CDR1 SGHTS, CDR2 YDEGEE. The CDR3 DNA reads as TGTGCCAGCAGCACCGGGACTAGCGGGAGTTTCCAAGAGACCCAGTACTTC. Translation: CASSTGTSGSFQETQYF.

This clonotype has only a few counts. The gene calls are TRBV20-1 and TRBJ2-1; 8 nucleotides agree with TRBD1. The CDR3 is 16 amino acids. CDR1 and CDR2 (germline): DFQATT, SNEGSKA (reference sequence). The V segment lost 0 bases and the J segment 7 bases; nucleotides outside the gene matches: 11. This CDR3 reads CSARDSTGENGNEQFF. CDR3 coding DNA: TGCAGTGCTAGAGATTCGACAGGGGAGAATGGGAATGAGCAGTTCTTC.

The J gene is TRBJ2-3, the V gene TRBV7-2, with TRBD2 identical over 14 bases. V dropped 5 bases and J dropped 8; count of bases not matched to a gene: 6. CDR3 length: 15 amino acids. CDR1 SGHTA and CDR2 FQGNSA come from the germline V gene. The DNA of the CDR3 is TGTGCCAGCAGCCTGGGACTAGCGGGAGTGGGTACGCAGTATTTT. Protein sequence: CASSLGLAGVGTQYF.

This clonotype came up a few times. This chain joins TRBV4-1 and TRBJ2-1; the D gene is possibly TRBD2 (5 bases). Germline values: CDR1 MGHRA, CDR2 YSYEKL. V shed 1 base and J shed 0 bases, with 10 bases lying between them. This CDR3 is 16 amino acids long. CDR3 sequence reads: CASSQGGISSYNEQFF. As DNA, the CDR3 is TGCGCCAGCAGCCAAGGAGGGATTAGCTCCTACAATGAGCAGTTCTTC.

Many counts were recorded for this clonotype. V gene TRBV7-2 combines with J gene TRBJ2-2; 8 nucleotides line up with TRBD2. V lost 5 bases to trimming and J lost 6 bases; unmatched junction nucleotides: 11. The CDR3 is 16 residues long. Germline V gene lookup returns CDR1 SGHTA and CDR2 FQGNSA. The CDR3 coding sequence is TGTGCCAGCAGCATATATAGCGGGACAAGATCCGGGGAGCTGTTTTTT. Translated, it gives CASSIYSGTRSGELFF.

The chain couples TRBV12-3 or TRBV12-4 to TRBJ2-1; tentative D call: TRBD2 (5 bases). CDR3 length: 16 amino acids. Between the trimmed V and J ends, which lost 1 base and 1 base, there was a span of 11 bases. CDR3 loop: CASSLGGPGSYNEQFF. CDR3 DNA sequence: TGTGCCAGCAGTTTAGGGGGTCCGGGATCCTACAATGAGCAGTTCTTC.

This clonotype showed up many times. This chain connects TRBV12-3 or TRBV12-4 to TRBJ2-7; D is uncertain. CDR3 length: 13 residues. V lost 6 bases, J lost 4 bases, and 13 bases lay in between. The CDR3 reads CASRGTSGYEQYF. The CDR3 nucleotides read TGTGCCAGCAGGGGAACCTCTGGGTACGAGCAGTACTTC.

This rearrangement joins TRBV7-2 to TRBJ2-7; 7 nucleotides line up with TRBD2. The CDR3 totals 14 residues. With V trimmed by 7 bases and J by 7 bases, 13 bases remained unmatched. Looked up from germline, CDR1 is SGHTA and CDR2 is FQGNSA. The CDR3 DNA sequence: TGTGCCAGCAACCCAGCGGGGAGGGATGAAGAGCAGTACTTC. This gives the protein CASNPAGRDEEQYF.

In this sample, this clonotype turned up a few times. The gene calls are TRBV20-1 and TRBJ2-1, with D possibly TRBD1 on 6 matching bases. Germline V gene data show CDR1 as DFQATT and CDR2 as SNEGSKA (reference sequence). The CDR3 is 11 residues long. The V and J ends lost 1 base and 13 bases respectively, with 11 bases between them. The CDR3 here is CSARARTDQFF. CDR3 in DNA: TGCAGTGCTAGAGCCCGGACAGATCAGTTCTTC.

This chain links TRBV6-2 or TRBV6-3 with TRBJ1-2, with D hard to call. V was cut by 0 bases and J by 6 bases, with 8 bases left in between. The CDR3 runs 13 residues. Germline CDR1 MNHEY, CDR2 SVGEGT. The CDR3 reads CASSYSVGNGYTF. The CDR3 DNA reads TGTGCCAGCAGTTACTCGGTCGGTAATGGCTACACCTTC.

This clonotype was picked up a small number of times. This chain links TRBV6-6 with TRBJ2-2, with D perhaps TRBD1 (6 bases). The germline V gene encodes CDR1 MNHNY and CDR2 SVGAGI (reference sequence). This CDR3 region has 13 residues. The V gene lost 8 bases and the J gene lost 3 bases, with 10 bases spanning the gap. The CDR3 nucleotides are TGTGCCAGCGGGACAACCGACACCGGGGAGCTGTTTTTT. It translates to CASGTTDTGELFF.

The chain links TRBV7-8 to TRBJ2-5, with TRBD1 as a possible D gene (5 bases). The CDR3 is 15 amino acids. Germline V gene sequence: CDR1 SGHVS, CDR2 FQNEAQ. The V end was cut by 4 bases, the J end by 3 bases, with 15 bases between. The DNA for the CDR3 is TGTGCCAGCAGCTCCGGGCGGTGGGGCAAAGAGACCCAGTACTTC. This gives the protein CASSSGRWGKETQYF.

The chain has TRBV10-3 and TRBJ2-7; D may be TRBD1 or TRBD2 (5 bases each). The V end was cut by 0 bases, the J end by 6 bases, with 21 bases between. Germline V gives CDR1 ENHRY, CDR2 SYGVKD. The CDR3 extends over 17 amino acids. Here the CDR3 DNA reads TGTGCCATCAGTGAGTCGTATTTTGTCAGGGAGAGGGGCGAGCAGTACTTC. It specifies CAISESYFVRERGEQYF.

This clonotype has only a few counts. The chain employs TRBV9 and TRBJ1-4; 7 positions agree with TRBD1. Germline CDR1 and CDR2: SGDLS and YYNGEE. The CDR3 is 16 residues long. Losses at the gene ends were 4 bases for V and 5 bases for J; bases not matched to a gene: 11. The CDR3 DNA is TGTGCCAGCAGCCCATCCCCGGGGACAGCAAATGAAAAACTGTTTTTT. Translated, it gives CASSPSPGTANEKLFF.

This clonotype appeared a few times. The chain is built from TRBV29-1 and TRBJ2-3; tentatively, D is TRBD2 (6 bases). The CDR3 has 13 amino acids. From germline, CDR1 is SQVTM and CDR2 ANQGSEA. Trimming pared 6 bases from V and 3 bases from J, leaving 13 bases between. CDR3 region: CSVPSEGTDTQYF. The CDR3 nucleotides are TGCAGCGTCCCCTCGGAGGGAACAGATACGCAGTATTTT.

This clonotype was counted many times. Here the CDR3 DNA reads TGTGCCAGCAGCTACCGGACTAGCGGGGGTTACAATGAGCAGTTCTTC. Its translation: CASSYRTSGGYNEQFF. V is TRBV7-9 and J is TRBJ2-1, with 13 bases fitting TRBD2. The CDR3 is 16 amino acids. After removal of 4 bases from V and 4 bases from J, the junction contained 4 bases not matched to a gene. From germline, CDR1 is SEHNR and CDR2 FQNEAQ (reference sequence).

The CDR3 loop reads CASSVRGEETQYF. Here the CDR3 DNA reads TGTGCCAGCAGCGTACGGGGGGAGGAGACCCAGTACTTC. The chain combines TRBV9 with TRBJ2-5, with 7 bases lining up with TRBD2. Germline V gives CDR1 SGDLS, CDR2 YYNGEE. V lost 1 base and J lost 5; bases outside the gene matches: 2. The CDR3 totals 13 residues.

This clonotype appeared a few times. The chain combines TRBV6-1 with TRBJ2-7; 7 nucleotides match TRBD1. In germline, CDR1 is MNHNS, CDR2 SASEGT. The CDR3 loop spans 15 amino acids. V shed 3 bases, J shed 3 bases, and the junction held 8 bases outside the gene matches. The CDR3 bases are TGTGCCAGCAGTGACATACGACAGGGATACTACGAGCAGTACTTC. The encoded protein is CASSDIRQGYYEQYF.

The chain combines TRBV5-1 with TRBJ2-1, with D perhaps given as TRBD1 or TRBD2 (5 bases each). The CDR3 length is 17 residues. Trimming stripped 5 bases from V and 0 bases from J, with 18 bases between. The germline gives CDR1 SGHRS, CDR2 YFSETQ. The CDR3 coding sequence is TGCGCCAGCAGTTCGTCGGTCGGGGCCCTCTCCTACAATGAGCAGTTCTTC. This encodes CASSSSVGALSYNEQFF.

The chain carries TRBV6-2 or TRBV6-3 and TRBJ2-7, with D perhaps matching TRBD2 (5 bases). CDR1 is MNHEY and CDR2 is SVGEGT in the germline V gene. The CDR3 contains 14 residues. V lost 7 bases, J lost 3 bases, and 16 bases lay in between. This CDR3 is CASKQSGSIYEQYF. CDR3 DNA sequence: TGTGCCAGCAAACAATCGGGGTCCATCTACGAGCAGTACTTC.

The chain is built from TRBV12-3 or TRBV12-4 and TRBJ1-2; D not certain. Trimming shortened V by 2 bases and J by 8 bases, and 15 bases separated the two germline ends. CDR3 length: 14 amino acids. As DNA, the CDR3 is TGTGCCAGCAGTTTATGGGAGGGAACGGGGGGCTACACCTTC. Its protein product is CASSLWEGTGGYTF.

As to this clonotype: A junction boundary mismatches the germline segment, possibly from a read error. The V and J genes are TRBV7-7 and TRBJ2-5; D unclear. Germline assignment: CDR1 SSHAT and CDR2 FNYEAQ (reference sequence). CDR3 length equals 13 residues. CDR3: CASSLNEQETQYF. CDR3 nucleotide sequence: TGTGCTAGCAGCTTAAACGAGCAAGAGACCCAGTACTTC.

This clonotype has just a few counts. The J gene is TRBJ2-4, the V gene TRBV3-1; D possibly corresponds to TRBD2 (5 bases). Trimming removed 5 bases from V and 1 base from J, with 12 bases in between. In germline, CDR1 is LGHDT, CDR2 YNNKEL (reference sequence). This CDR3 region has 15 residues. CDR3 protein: CASSGSRRAKNIQYF. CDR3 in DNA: TGTGCCAGCAGCGGGAGCCGGCGTGCCAAAAACATTCAGTACTTC.

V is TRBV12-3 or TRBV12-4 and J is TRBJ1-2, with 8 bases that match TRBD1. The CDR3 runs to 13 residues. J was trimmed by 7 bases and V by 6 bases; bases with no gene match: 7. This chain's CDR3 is CASRRTGSGGYTF. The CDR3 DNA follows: TGTGCCAGCAGGCGGACAGGGTCGGGTGGCTACACCTTC.

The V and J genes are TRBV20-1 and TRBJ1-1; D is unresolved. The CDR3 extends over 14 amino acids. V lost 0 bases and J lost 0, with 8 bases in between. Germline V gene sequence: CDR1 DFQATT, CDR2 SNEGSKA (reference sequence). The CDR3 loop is CSARDATVNTEAFF. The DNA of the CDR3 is TGCAGTGCTAGAGATGCCACGGTGAACACTGAAGCTTTCTTT.

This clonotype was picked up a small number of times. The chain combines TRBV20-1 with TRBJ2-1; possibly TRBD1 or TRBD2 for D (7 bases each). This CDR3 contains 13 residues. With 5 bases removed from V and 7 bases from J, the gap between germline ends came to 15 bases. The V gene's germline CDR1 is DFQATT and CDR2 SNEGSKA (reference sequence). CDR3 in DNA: TGCAGTGCTGGGAGGGGGCGTAAAAATGAGCAGTTCTTC. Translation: CSAGRGRKNEQFF.